This T cell receptor beta chain was documented in a study of beta chain features in type 1 diabetes (dated by TCRdb to the late 2010s). Some background on the complete study: No differences in mean age, gender distribution, total cell number or subset yield were found between patients and healthy donors. A total of roughly 98,000,000 sorted cells were examined across all samples, and a strong correlation was observed between cell number per subset and RNA yield. In the study, recently diagnosed type 1 diabetes patients and matched healthy donors were compared on the TCRB repertoires of their sorted circulating CD4+ T cell subsets. Regulatory and stem cell-like memory subsets were isolated from only 8 patients and roughly eight healthy donors, whereas naive and central memory subsets came from all 30 or so donors. Here is what the overall study found, with its caveats: Naive, central memory and regulatory TCRB repertoires appeared more similar among patients than among healthy donors. At VDJ recombination sites, type 1 diabetes patients had fewer insertions and more deleted nucleotides, which implies abnormalities in thymic rearrangement. Because cDNA rather than genomic DNA was sequenced, highly expressing activated cells could have been over-represented, although no difference in activation and CD3 levels was found between groups. PCR might favor shorter templates, but patient and control samples were amplified and corrected together, so any skew would affect both groups equally. A moderate but significant shortening of TCRB CDR3 length was observed in type 1 diabetes patients in all four CD4+ subsets. Because the HLA sub-analyses included only small numbers of individuals, any influence of HLA type on TCRB rearrangement was left unresolved.

Cut back by 5 bases and 5 bases, the V and J ends lie 17 bases apart. The cysteine opens and the phenylalanine closes a CDR3 of 15 amino acids. Left in the record is the CDR3 DNA by itself, 45 bases read in frame from the first base. Looking up the germline V gene yields CDR1 SGHTA and CDR2 FQGNSA. The entire isolated RNA was reverse transcribed using the High Capacity cDNA Reverse Transcription Kit, and thus expressed TCRB transcripts were sequenced. Naive, central memory and regulatory T cell samples underwent deep immunoSEQ sequencing, averaging about 3.57 million total reads per sample. Sorted cells were lysed in RLT buffer and RNA was extracted with DNase-treated RNeasy Micro or Mini kits, depending on cell number. Each cell subset was processed on its own to prevent cross-contamination, while patient and healthy donor samples were processed together. The immunoSEQ multiplex PCR was used to amplify TCRB sequences from cDNA, yielding 87-bp fragments that span the CDR3 region. Amplicons were sequenced on the Illumina HiSeq platform. Per the authors' processing: Synthetic template baselines were used to correct PCR bias computationally, reads within Hamming distance 2 were collapsed together, and singletons that could not be merged were discarded. Reads were aligned to IMGT to assign V, D and J genes, CDR3 length, and insertions or deletions at six rearrangement sites. Clonotype counts were normalized to sorted cell number within each subset before computing true diversity and Gini coefficients with the tcR R package. The overlap coefficient, calculated on TCRB nucleotide sequences, was used to measure repertoire sharing. As stored in TCRdb, this immuneACCESS dataset retains in-frame rearrangements with V and J assigned. A fraction of the clones does not appear; measured against another copy, unresolved V genes explain less than half of the discrepancy, and the remainder lacks a known reason. Clone size and the V and J calls come from that table; the DNA yielded D and trimming. The table for this sample lists about 120,000 clones; approximately 15% of them were counted only once. 2% to 3% of the sample lies in the top ten.

Worth noting for this clone: Its specific antigen is unknown. No per-base quality is available; no much larger clone lies one base away.

Each donor gave one peripheral blood draw, averaging roughly 0.11 L, which was collected into heparinised tubes. A BD FACSAria II and a panel including CD45RO, CCR7, CD25, CD127, CD95 and CD27 were used to sort naive, central memory, regulatory and stem cell-like memory CD4+ T cells. Purity was above 98% for every sorted population. PBMCs were separated immediately by Lymphoprep density gradient centrifugation and were stained directly, without being cultured. So that batch effects would be minimized, each experiment stained and sorted samples in pairs, pairing one healthy donor with one patient. This TCR was recovered from a young man with type 1 diabetes. Source material: central memory CD4+ T cells from blood. Recombination joined TRBV7-2 with TRBJ2-3; no D gene can be assigned with confidence. The CDR3 corresponds to CASSRLSRSQDTQYF. DNA sequence: TGTGCCAGCAGCCGTCTCTCTAGGAGCCAAGATACGCAGTATTTT.